This T cell receptor (beta chain) was documented in a study of T-cell reconstitution after alpha-beta-depleted transplantation in children. Using unique molecular identifiers, the investigators prepared the TCRbeta library. TCRdb re-analysed the PCR reads in MiXCR, keeping a single row per CDR3 protein. Here the sample spans some 490,000 distinct CDR3 sequences, approximately 13% being singletons. The sample consisted of PBMCs from the stem cell graft donor, taken from the stem cell graft. The TCR comes from a human donor who donated a stem cell graft to a child with combined immunodeficiency.

The CDR3 DNA reads TGTGCCAGCAGCGTAGTCGACTCCAGCTGGCAGTACTTC. It codes for CASSVVDSSWQYF. The chain employs TRBV9 and TRBJ2-7; no clear D gene. The CDR3 runs 13 residues. Germline CDR1 SGDLS, CDR2 YYNGEE. Trimming shortened V by 0 bases and J by 9 bases, and 13 bases separated the two germline ends.